The 8 T cell receptor beta chains given below trace back to one sample, sequenced in a study of shared clonotypes between healthy human individuals. Sequencing was performed with immunoSEQ multiplex PCR; in TCRdb, only in-frame clones are kept and a portion is missing. The sample carries about 600,000 clones, around 77% recorded once. Sequences were obtained from PBMCs. These TCRs come from a woman aged 40 to 55 in good health. Some clones in this sample may be carry-over from other donors' samples.

The chain combines TRBV7-9 with TRBJ1-4; possible D gene TRBD1, 6 bases. CDR1 SEHNR and CDR2 FQNEAQ come from the germline V gene (reference sequence). V was clipped by 5 bases and J by 0 bases, with 10 bases between them. The CDR3 contains 15 residues. The CDR3 protein is CASSPRGATNEKLFF. CDR3 in DNA: TGTGCCAGCAGCCCTAGGGGGGCAACTAATGAAAAACTGTTTTTT. The full variable domain, completed using reference TRBV7-9 and TRBJ1-4, is DTGVSQNPRHKITKRGQNVTFRCDPISEHNRLYWYRQTLGQGPEFLTYFQNEAQLEKSRLLSDRFSAERPKGSFSTLEIQRTEQGDSAMYLCASSPRGATNEKLFFGSGTQLSVL.

V gene TRBV10-1 combines with J gene TRBJ2-7; D is ambiguous. The CDR3 loop spans 11 amino acids. V lost 9 bases and J 5 bases, leaving 11 bases between the germline ends. From germline, CDR1 is WNHNN and CDR2 SYGVQD (reference sequence). For the CDR3, the DNA is TGCGCCAGAACCAGTCGAAACGAGCAGTACTTC. It yields the protein CARTSRNEQYF.

The chain combines TRBV5-1 with TRBJ2-3; 10 positions match TRBD2. Germline lookup yields CDR1 SGHRS and CDR2 YFSETQ. V shed 0 bases and J 3 bases; nucleotides not matched to a gene: 4. This CDR3 is 16 amino acids long. DNA for the CDR3: TGCGCCAGCAGCTTGGCTAGCGGGAGTGGTACAGATACGCAGTATTTT. Translation: CASSLASGSGTDTQYF.

In this sample, this clone turned up many times. The chain is built from TRBV25-1 and TRBJ2-2; D remains unclear. The CDR3 length is 11 residues. The germline V gene encodes CDR1 MGHDK and CDR2 SYGVNS. V was clipped by 2 bases and J by 7 bases, with 2 bases between them. CDR3 nucleotides: TGTGCCAGCAGTGAAGACGGGGAGCTGTTTTTT. This gives the protein CASSEDGELFF.

CDR3 amino acids: CASSPPVGGQETQYF. The CDR3 bases are TGTGCCAGCAGCCCCCCCGTGGGTGGGCAAGAGACCCAGTACTTC. The V and J genes are TRBV28 and TRBJ2-5; D remains ambiguous. CDR1 and CDR2 from the germline V gene are MDHEN and SYDVKM. Trimming shortened V by 6 bases and J by 2 bases, and 16 bases separated the two germline ends. CDR3 length: 15 amino acids.

The chain has TRBV5-1 and TRBJ2-1; D gene ambiguous. The CDR3 extends over 13 amino acids. V was trimmed by 0 bases and J by 5 bases, leaving 6 bases between them. Germline V gives CDR1 SGHRS, CDR2 YFSETQ. This chain's CDR3 is CASSLGVDNEQFF. CDR3 coding DNA: TGCGCCAGCAGCTTGGGGGTAGACAATGAGCAGTTCTTC.

This chain connects TRBV7-2 to TRBJ2-7; 8 nucleotides agree with TRBD1. CDR3 length: 14 amino acids. The germline gives CDR1 SGHTA, CDR2 FQGNSA. Losses at the gene ends were 5 bases for V and 3 bases for J; bases not matched to a gene: 6. CDR3 in DNA: TGTGCCAGCAGCGGAATACAGGGGGACTACGAGCAGTACTTC. This translates into CASSGIQGDYEQYF.

The V call is TRBV25-1, the J call TRBJ1-1; D not certain. CDR3 length equals 13 residues. Per germline, CDR1 MGHDK and CDR2 SYGVNS. V gave up 5 bases and J gave up 3 bases, with 10 bases separating them. The CDR3 DNA follows: TGTGCCAGCAGTAGACACCACGACACTGAAGCTTTCTTT. Translating it yields CASSRHHDTEAFF.